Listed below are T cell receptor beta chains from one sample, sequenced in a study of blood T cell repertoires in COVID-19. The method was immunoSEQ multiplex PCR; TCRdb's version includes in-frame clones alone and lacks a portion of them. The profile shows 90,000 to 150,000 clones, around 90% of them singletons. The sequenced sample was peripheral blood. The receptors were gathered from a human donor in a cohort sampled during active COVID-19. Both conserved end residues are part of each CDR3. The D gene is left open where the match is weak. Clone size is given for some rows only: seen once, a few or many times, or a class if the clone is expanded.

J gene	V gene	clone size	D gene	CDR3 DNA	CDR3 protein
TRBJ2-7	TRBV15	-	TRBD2	TGTGCCACCAGCAGAGATCCGGCGGGAGGGCCATACGAGCAGTACTTC	CATSRDPAGGPYEQYF
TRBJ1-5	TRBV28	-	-	TGTGCCAGCAGTCCCCCAGGGTGGACACTCAATCAGCCCCAGCATTTT	CASSPPGWTLNQPQHF
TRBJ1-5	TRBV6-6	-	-	TGTGCCAGCAGTTACGAAACAGGGAATCAGCCCCAGCATTTT	CASSYETGNQPQHF
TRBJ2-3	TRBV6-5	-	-	TGTGCCAGCAGTTCCCTGGGGCAGGGAAGCACAGATACGCAGTATTTT	CASSSLGQGSTDTQYF
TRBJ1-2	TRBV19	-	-	TGTGCCAGTAGTATGCCGGGATGGGAGGATGGCTACACCTTC	CASSMPGWEDGYTF
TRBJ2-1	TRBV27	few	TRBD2	TGTGCCAGCAGACCGGGGACTAGCGGGAATAATGAGCAGTTCTTC	CASRPGTSGNNEQFF
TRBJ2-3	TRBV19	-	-	TGTGCCAGTAGTCATCAAACAGATACGCAGTATTTT	CASSHQTDTQYF
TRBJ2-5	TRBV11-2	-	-	TGTGCCAGCAGCTTATTAGGAGCGCAACAAGAGACCCAGTACTTC	CASSLLGAQQETQYF
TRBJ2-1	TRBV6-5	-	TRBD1	TGTGCCAGCAGTTCACCCCGGGACAGGGGCTACAATGAGCAGTTCTTC	CASSSPRDRGYNEQFF
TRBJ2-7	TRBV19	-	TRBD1	TGTGCCAGTAGTTTGGAAACAGGGGCCGAGCAGTACTTC	CASSLETGAEQYF
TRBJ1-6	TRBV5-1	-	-	TGCGCCAGCAGCTTGGGTCAGGGGAATTCACCCCTCCACTTT	CASSLGQGNSPLHF
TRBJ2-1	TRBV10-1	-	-	TGCGCCAGCAGTGAGAATAGGGCGGGGAATGAGCAGTTCTTC	CASSENRAGNEQFF
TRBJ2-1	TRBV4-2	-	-	TGTGCCAGCAGCCACGGCGAGGGCCATAACAATGAGCAGTTCTTC	CASSHGEGHNNEQFF
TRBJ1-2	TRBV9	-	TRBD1	TGTGCCAGCAGCCCCGACAGGGACTATGGCTACACCTTC	CASSPDRDYGYTF
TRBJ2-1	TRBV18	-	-	TGTGCCAGCTCACCCCCGGCAGGGGCCTACAATGAGCAGTTCTTC	CASSPPAGAYNEQFF
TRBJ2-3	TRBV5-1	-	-	TGCGCCAGCAGTCCCGAGAAGGATACGCAGTATTTT	CASSPEKDTQYF
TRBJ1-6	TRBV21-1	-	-	TGTGCCAGCAGCCGGGAAGGGAACGCCATCTATAATTCACCCCTCCACTTT	CASSREGNAIYNSPLHF
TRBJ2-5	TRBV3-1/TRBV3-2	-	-	TGTGCCAGCAGCCATCTCGGCGGGGGCGTCCCTCCTGAGACCCAGTACTTC	CASSHLGGGVPPETQYF
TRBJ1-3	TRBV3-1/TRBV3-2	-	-	TGTGCCAGCAGCCAAGTCAGGCAGGGTTCTGGAAACACCATATATTTT	CASSQVRQGSGNTIYF
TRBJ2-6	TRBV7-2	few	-	TGTGCCAGCAGCTTTAATCTAGGGGCCAACGTCCTGACTTTC	CASSFNLGANVLTF
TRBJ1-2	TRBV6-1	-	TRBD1	TGTGCCAGCAGTGATGCGGGACAGGGGCTCTATGGCTACACCTTC	CASSDAGQGLYGYTF
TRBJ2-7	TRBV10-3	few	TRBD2	TGTGCCATCAGTGAGTCGGGCGGGAGGGCGTACGAGCAGTACTTC	CAISESGGRAYEQYF
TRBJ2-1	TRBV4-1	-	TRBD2	TGCGCCAGCAGCCAAGCACTAGCGGGAGGAATAGATGAGCAGTTCTTC	CASSQALAGGIDEQFF
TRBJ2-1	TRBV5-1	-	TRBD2	TGCGCCAGCAGCACCCAGACTAGCGGGTGGACCTACAATGAGCAGTTCTTC	CASSTQTSGWTYNEQFF
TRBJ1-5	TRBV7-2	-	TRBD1	TGTGCCAGCAGCTTACAGGGGGCTAATCAGCCCCAGCATTTT	CASSLQGANQPQHF
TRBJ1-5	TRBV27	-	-	TGTGCCAATCAGGCGGGCCAGCCCCAGCATTTT	CANQAGQPQHF
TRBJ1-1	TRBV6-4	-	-	TGTGCCAGCAGTGACTCTAGAGCAGGGGACGTGAACACTGAAGCTTTCTTT	CASSDSRAGDVNTEAFF
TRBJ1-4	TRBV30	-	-	TGTGCCTGGAGTGGTGGACAATCAACTAATGAAAAACTGTTTTTT	CAWSGGQSTNEKLFF
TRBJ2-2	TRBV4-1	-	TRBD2	TGCGCCAGCAGCCAAGATTCTCCTCCCTCCAGGACTAGCGGGACCGGGGAGCTGTTTTTT	CASSQDSPPSRTSGTGELFF
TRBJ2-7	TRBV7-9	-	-	TGTGCCAGCAGCTTAGTGTGGCTAGGCGAGCAGTACTTC	CASSLVWLGEQYF
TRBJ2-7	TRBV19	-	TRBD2	TGTGCCAGTAGTCCACTAGCGACCGCCTACGAGCAGTACTTC	CASSPLATAYEQYF
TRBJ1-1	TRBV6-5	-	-	TGTGCCAGCACCATGAACACTGAAGCTTTCTTT	CASTMNTEAFF
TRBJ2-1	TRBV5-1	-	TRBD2	TGCGCCAGCAGCTTGACTTCCCAGCGGGAGTACAATGAGCAGTTCTTC	CASSLTSQREYNEQFF
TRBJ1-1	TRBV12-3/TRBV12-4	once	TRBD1	TGTGCCAGCAGGCCCCAGGGGGCAGCTTTCTTT	CASRPQGAAFF
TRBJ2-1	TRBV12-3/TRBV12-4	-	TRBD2	TGTGCCAGCAGCCTCAGCGGGGATGAGCAGTTCTTC	CASSLSGDEQFF
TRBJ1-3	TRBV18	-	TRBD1	TGTGCCAGCTCACCACCAGGGGGCGGAAACACCATATATTTT	CASSPPGGGNTIYF
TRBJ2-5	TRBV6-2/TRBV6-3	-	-	TGTGCCAGCAGTTACCCCGGACAGGGGAGCGGGAGGGAGACCCAGTACTTC	CASSYPGQGSGRETQYF
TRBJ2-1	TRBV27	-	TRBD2	TGTGCCAGCAGTTCCCGAGCGGGAGGCTGGCTGTTCTTC	CASSSRAGGWLFF
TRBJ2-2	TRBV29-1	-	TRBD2	TGCAGCACCTCTAGCGGAAACACCGGGGAGCTGTTTTTT	CSTSSGNTGELFF
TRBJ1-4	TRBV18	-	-	TGTGCCAGCTCACCAGGGGGGAGTGAAAAACTGTTTTTT	CASSPGGSEKLFF
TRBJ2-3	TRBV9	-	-	TGTGCCAGCAGCGAGGACTCCGCAGATACGCAGTATTTT	CASSEDSADTQYF
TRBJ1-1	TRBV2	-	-	TGTGCCAGCAGTGTCGGACAGTTGAACACTGAAGCTTTCTTT	CASSVGQLNTEAFF
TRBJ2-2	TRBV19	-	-	TGTGCCAGTAGACAGGACGCGAACACCGGGGAGCTGTTTTTT	CASRQDANTGELFF
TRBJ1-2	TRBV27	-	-	TGTGCCAGCAGTTTAAACAGGGCGGGCGGATATGGCTACACCTTC	CASSLNRAGGYGYTF
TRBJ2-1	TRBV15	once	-	TGTGCCACCAGCAGAGATTTCCAGGATGAGCAGTTCTTC	CATSRDFQDEQFF
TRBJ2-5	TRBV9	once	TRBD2	TGTGCCAGCAGCGTAGGTCTTGGGACTAGCGGGGGGGCCCTGGAGACCCAGTACTTC	CASSVGLGTSGGALETQYF
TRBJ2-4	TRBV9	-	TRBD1	TGTGCCAGCAGCGTAGAATCCGGGACAGCATTAGCCAAAAACATTCAGTACTTC	CASSVESGTALAKNIQYF
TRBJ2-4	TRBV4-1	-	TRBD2	TGCGCCAGCAGCCAAGAGGCGCGGGGGGGCCTGAAAGCCAAAAACATTCAGTACTTC	CASSQEARGGLKAKNIQYF